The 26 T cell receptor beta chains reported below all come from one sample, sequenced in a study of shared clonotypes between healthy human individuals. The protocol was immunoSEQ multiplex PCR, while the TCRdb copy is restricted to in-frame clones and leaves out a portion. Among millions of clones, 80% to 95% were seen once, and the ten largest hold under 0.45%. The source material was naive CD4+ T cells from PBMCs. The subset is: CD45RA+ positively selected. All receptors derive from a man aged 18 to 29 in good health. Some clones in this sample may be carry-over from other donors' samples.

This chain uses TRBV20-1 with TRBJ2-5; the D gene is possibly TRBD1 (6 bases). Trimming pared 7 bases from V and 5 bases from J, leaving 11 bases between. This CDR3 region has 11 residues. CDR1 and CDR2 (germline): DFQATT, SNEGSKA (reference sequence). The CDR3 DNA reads TGCAGTGGGACAGCCCGCGAGACCCAGTACTTC. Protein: CSGTARETQYF.

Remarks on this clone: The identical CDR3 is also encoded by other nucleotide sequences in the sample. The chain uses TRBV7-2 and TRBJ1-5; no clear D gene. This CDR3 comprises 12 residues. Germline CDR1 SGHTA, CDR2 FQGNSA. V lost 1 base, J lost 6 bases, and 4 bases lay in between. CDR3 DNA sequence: TGTGCCAGCAGCTTAGACAGTCAGCCCCAGCATTTT. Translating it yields CASSLDSQPQHF.

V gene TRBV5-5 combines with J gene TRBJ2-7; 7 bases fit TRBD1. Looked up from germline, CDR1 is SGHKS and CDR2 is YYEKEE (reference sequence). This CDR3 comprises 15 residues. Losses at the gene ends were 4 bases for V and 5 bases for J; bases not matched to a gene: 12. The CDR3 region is CASSPPTGPWNEQYF. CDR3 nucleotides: TGTGCCAGCAGCCCACCGACAGGGCCTTGGAACGAGCAGTACTTC.

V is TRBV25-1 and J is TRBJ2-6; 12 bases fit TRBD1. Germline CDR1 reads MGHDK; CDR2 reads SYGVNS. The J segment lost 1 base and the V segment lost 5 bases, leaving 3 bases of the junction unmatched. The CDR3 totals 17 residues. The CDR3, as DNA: TGTGCCAGCAGTCCGGGACAGGGGGCATCTGGGGCCAACGTCCTGACTTTC. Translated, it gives CASSPGQGASGANVLTF.

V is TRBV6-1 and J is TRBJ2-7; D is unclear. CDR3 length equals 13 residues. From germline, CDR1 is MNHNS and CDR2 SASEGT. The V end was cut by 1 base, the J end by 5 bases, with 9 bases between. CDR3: CASSEGSGNEQYF. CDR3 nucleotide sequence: TGTGCCAGCAGTGAAGGGTCTGGGAACGAGCAGTACTTC.

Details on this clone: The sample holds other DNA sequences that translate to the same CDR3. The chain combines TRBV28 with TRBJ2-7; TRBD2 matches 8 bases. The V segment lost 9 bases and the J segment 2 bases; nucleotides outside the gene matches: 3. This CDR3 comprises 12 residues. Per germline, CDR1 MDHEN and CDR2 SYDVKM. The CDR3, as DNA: TGTGCCAGTACTAGCGGCACCTACGAGCAGTACTTC. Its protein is CASTSGTYEQYF.

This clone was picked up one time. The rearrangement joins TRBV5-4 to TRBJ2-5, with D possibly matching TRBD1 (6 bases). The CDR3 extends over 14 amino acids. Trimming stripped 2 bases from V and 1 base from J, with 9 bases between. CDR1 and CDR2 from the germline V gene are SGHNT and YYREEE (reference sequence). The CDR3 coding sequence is TGTGCCAGCAGCTTAAAGGACAGCCAAGAGACCCAGTACTTC. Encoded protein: CASSLKDSQETQYF.

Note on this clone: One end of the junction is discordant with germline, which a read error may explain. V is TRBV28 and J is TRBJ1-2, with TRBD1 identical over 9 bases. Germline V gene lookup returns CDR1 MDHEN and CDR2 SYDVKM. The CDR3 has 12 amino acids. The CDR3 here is CASRTHRDREGF. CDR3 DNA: TGTGCCAGCAGAACCCACAGGGACAGGGAGGGGTTC.

The CDR3 loop reads CASSLTGTYFGYTF. In DNA form, the CDR3 reads TGTGCCAGCAGCTTAACGGGGACCTACTTCGGCTACACCTTC. The chain links TRBV5-5 to TRBJ1-2, with D tentatively TRBD1 (5 bases). Germline CDR1 reads SGHKS; CDR2 reads YYEKEE (reference sequence). Trimming removed 2 bases at V and 8 bases at J, with 16 bases between. The CDR3 length is 14 residues.

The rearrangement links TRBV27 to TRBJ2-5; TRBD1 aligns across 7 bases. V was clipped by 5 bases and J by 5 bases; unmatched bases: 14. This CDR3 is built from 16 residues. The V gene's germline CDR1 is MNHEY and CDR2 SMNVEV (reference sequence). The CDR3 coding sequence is TGTGCCAGCAGTCTCGGGACAGCCGGAAGAAAGGAGACCCAGTACTTC. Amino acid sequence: CASSLGTAGRKETQYF.

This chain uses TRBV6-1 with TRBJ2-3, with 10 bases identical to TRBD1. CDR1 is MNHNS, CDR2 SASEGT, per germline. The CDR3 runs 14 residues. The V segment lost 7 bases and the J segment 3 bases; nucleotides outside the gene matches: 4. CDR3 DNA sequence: TGTGCCAGCACCGACAGGGGGCGGACAGATACGCAGTATTTT. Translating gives CASTDRGRTDTQYF.

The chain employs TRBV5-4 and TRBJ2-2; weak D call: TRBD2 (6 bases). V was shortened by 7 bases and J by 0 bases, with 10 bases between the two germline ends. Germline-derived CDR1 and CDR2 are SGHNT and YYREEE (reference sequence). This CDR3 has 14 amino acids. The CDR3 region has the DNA TGTGCCAGCGGCAGCGGGCCGAACACCGGGGAGCTGTTTTTT. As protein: CASGSGPNTGELFF.

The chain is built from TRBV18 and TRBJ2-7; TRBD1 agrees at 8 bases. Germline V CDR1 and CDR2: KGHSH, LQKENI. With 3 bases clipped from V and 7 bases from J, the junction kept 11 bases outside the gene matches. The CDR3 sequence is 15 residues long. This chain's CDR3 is CASSPSRTGSGEQYF. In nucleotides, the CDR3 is TGTGCCAGCTCACCGTCCAGGACAGGGTCGGGTGAGCAGTACTTC.

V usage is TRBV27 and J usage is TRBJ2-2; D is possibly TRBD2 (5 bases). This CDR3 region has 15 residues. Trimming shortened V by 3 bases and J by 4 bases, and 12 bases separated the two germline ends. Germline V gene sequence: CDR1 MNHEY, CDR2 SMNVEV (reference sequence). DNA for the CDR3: TGTGCCAGCAGTTTGGGCGGGTACGGCACCGGGGAGCTGTTTTTT. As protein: CASSLGGYGTGELFF.

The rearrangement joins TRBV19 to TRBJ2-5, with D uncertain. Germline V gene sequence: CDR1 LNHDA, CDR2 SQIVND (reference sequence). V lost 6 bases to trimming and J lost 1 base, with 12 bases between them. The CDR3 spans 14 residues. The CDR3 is CASRQDGFQETQYF. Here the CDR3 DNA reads TGTGCCAGTAGACAAGACGGTTTCCAAGAGACCCAGTACTTC.

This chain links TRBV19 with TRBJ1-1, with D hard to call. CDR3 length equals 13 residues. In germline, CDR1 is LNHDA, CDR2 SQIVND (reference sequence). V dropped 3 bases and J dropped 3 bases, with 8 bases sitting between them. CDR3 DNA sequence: TGTGCCAGTAGTATCGCCGCTGACACTGAAGCTTTCTTT. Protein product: CASSIAADTEAFF.

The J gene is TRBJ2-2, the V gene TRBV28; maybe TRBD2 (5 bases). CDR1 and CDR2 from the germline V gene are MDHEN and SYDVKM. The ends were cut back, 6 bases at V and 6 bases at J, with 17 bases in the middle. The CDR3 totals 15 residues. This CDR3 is CASSPEDGLAGELFF. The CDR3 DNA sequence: TGTGCCAGCAGCCCCGAGGACGGACTTGCCGGGGAGCTGTTTTTT.

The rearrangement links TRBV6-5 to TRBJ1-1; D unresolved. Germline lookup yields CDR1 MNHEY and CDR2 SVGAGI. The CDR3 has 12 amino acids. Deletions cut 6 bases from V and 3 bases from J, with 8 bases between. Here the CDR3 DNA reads TGTGCCAGCAGCCCAGGTGACACTGAAGCTTTCTTT. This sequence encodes CASSPGDTEAFF.

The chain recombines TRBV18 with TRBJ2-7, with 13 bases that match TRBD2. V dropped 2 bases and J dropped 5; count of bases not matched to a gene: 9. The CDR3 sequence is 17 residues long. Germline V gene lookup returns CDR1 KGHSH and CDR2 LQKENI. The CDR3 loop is CASSPSLQGLAGNEQYF. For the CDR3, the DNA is TGTGCCAGCTCACCATCGCTTCAGGGACTAGCGGGAAACGAGCAGTACTTC.

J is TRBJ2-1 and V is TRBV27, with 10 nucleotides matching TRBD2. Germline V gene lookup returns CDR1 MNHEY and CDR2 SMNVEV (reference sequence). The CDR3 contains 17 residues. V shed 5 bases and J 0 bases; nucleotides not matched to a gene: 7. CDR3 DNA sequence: TGTGCCAGCAGTACGCTAGCGGGAGTTAACTCCTACAATGAGCAGTTCTTC. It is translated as CASSTLAGVNSYNEQFF.

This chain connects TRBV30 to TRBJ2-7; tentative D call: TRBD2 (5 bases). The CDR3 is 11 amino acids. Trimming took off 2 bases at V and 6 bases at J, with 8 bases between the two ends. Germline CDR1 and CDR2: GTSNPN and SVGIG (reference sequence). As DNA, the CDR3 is TGTGCCTGGAGTCGAAGCGGCGAGCAGTACTTC. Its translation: CAWSRSGEQYF.

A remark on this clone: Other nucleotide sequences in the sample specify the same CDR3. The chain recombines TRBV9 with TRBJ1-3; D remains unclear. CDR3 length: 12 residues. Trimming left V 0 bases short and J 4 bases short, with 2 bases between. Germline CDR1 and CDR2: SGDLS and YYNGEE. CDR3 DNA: TGTGCCAGCAGCGTAGGAGGAAACACCATATATTTT. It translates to CASSVGGNTIYF.

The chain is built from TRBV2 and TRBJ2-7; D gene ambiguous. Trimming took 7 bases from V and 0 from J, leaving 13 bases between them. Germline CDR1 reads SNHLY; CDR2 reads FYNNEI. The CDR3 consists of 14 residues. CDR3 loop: CASNSLPSSYEQYF. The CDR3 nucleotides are TGTGCCAGCAATAGCCTTCCAAGCTCCTACGAGCAGTACTTC.

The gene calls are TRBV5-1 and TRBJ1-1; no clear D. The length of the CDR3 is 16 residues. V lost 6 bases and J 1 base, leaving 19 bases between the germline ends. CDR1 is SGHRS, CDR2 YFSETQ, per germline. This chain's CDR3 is CASIGRGSRSNTEAFF. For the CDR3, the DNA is TGCGCCAGCATAGGGAGAGGTTCCCGCTCGAACACTGAAGCTTTCTTT. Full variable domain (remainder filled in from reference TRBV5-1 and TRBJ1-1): KAGVTQTPRYLIKTRGQQVTLSCSPISGHRSVSWYQQTPGQGLQFLFEYFSETQRNKGNFPGRFSGRQFSNSRSEMNVSTLELGDSALYLCASIGRGSRSNTEAFFGQGTRLTVV.

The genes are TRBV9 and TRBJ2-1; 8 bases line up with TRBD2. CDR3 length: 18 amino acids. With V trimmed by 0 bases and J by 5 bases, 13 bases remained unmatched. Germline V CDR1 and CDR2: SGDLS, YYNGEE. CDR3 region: CASSVEGGSGNPHNEQFF. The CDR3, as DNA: TGTGCCAGCAGCGTAGAGGGCGGTAGCGGGAACCCCCACAATGAGCAGTTCTTC.

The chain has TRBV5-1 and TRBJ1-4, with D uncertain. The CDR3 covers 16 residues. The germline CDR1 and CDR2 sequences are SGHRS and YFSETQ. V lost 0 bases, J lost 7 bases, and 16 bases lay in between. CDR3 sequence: CASSLGFGQHREKLFF. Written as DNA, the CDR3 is TGCGCCAGCAGCTTGGGTTTTGGTCAGCATCGTGAAAAACTGTTTTTT.